These T cell receptor beta chains were read from a single sample in a study of blood T cells in healthy people across ages. One entry per CDR3 protein, called by TCRdb with MiXCR from the 5' RACE reads. The data contain over 950,000 distinct CDR3 sequences, approximately 38% of them singletons. The sequenced material came from blood. Source of these receptors: a man between 18 and 29 years old in good health. CDR3s include the opening cysteine and the closing phenylalanine or tryptophan. Each record gives: J gene, clone size, D gene, V gene, CDR3 DNA, CDR3 protein. A D gene is named only where the DNA matches it firmly. A clone size is listed for some rows: how often the clone was seen (once, few, many), or a class if it is expanded.

j_call: TRBJ2-2; clone_size: few; d_call: .; v_call: TRBV14; cdr3_nt: TGTGCCAGCAGCCTGAGGCTAGCAGACACCGGGGAGCTGTTTTTT; cdr3_aa: CASSLRLADTGELFF
j_call: TRBJ2-7; clone_size: .; d_call: TRBD1; v_call: TRBV12-3/TRBV12-4; cdr3_nt: TGTGCCAGCGGACCCACAGGGGCCGTCTACGAGCAGTACTTC; cdr3_aa: CASGPTGAVYEQYF
j_call: TRBJ1-4; clone_size: .; d_call: .; v_call: TRBV27; cdr3_nt: TGTGCCAGCAGTTTTGGAGCCCTTAATGAAAAACTGTTTTTT; cdr3_aa: CASSFGALNEKLFF
j_call: TRBJ2-7; clone_size: few; d_call: TRBD1; v_call: TRBV29-1; cdr3_nt: TGCAGCACTCGGACAGGGGGCACCTACGAGCAGTACTTC; cdr3_aa: CSTRTGGTYEQYF
j_call: TRBJ2-1; clone_size: .; d_call: TRBD1; v_call: TRBV6-1; cdr3_nt: TGTGCCAGCAGTGATTCCGGGACAGTAAACAATGAGCAGTTATTC; cdr3_aa: CASSDSGTVNNEQLF
j_call: TRBJ2-1; clone_size: .; d_call: TRBD1; v_call: TRBV24-1; cdr3_nt: TGTGCCACCAGGGGACAGGGGATTCGTAATGAGCAGTTCTTC; cdr3_aa: CATRGQGIRNEQFF
j_call: TRBJ1-5; clone_size: few; d_call: .; v_call: TRBV7-2; cdr3_nt: TGTGCCAGCAGCTTAGTTGAAGGGTATCAGCCCCAGCATTTT; cdr3_aa: CASSLVEGYQPQHF
j_call: TRBJ2-3; clone_size: few; d_call: .; v_call: TRBV3-1; cdr3_nt: TGTGCCAGCAGCATTAAGGATGGGGCCACAGGAGGGAGCACAGATACGCAGTATTTT; cdr3_aa: CASSIKDGATGGSTDTQYF
j_call: TRBJ1-5; clone_size: .; d_call: .; v_call: TRBV7-9; cdr3_nt: TGTGCCAGCAGCTTATCCGCCTCCTACAGCAATCAGCCCCGGCATTTT; cdr3_aa: CASSLSASYSNQPRHF
j_call: TRBJ1-1; clone_size: .; d_call: .; v_call: TRBV6-6; cdr3_nt: TGTGCCAGCAGCCTAGCCATGGGTAAGGCTTTCTTT; cdr3_aa: CASSLAMGKAFF
j_call: TRBJ1-2; clone_size: .; d_call: .; v_call: TRBV7-3; cdr3_nt: TGTGCCAGCAGCTTAAGGCCAGGGGAGAACTATGGCTACACCTTC; cdr3_aa: CASSLRPGENYGYTF
j_call: TRBJ1-1; clone_size: few; d_call: .; v_call: TRBV7-6; cdr3_nt: TGTGCCAGCAGCCATGTGGATGGGACTGAAGCTTTCTTT; cdr3_aa: CASSHVDGTEAFF
j_call: TRBJ2-1; clone_size: .; d_call: .; v_call: TRBV19; cdr3_nt: TGTGCCAGCAGTATTTCCAGAAATGAGCAGTTCTTC; cdr3_aa: CASSISRNEQFF
j_call: TRBJ2-3; clone_size: .; d_call: .; v_call: TRBV20-1; cdr3_nt: TGCAGTGCTAGCCGGCAGGCACACACAGATACGCAGTATTTT; cdr3_aa: CSASRQAHTDTQYF
j_call: TRBJ1-2; clone_size: many; d_call: .; v_call: TRBV28; cdr3_nt: TGTGCCAGCAGTTTCGGCAGGGCCTATGGCTACACCTTC; cdr3_aa: CASSFGRAYGYTF
j_call: TRBJ2-1; clone_size: .; d_call: .; v_call: TRBV4-1; cdr3_nt: TGCGCCAGCAGCCAAGCTGGCGGGGTCGGGTCCTACAATGAGCAGTTCTTC; cdr3_aa: CASSQAGGVGSYNEQFF
j_call: TRBJ2-7; clone_size: few; d_call: TRBD1; v_call: TRBV20-1; cdr3_nt: TGCAGTGCTGCGTTTCCGGGACAGGGGACCCACGAGCAGTACTTC; cdr3_aa: CSAAFPGQGTHEQYF
j_call: TRBJ1-1; clone_size: .; d_call: .; v_call: TRBV11-2; cdr3_nt: TGTGCCAGCAGCTTAGTCGCAGGGCGCTACACTTTCTTT; cdr3_aa: CASSLVAGRYTFF
j_call: TRBJ2-5; clone_size: .; d_call: .; v_call: TRBV15; cdr3_nt: TGTGCCACCAGCCCAAGTGGTTGGAACCAAGAGACCCAGTACTTC; cdr3_aa: CATSPSGWNQETQYF
j_call: TRBJ1-2; clone_size: .; d_call: TRBD1; v_call: TRBV20-1; cdr3_nt: TGCAGTGCCCTCCCTCAGGGGGCGTATGATGGCTACACCTTC; cdr3_aa: CSALPQGAYDGYTF
j_call: TRBJ2-4; clone_size: .; d_call: .; v_call: TRBV28; cdr3_nt: TGTGCCAGCAGTTCCGGGACGAACATTCAATACTTC; cdr3_aa: CASSSGTNIQYF
j_call: TRBJ2-3; clone_size: .; d_call: TRBD2; v_call: TRBV10-3; cdr3_nt: TGTGCCATCAGCCCGGGACTAGCGTCTGATACGCAGTATTTT; cdr3_aa: CAISPGLASDTQYF
j_call: TRBJ1-2; clone_size: .; d_call: .; v_call: TRBV25-1; cdr3_nt: TGTGCCAGCAGTGCTCAGGGTGGTACGGATGGCTACACCTTC; cdr3_aa: CASSAQGGTDGYTF
j_call: TRBJ2-4; clone_size: few; d_call: .; v_call: TRBV7-3; cdr3_nt: TGTGCCAGCAGCTTACGGGGTCCCCTAGCCAAAAACATTCAGTACTTC; cdr3_aa: CASSLRGPLAKNIQYF
j_call: TRBJ2-3; clone_size: few; d_call: TRBD2; v_call: TRBV5-1; cdr3_nt: TGCGCCAGCAGCTTGGGCGGAGCGGGGGGCACAGATACGCAGTATTTT; cdr3_aa: CASSLGGAGGTDTQYF
j_call: TRBJ1-1; clone_size: .; d_call: .; v_call: TRBV7-9; cdr3_nt: TGTGCCAGCAGCGCGCTGCTCGGGAGTGTAATTAACACTGAAGCTTTCTTT; cdr3_aa: CASSALLGSVINTEAFF
j_call: TRBJ1-1; clone_size: .; d_call: .; v_call: TRBV7-2; cdr3_nt: TGTGCCAGCAGCTTTAGGGGGATTGAAGCTTTCTTT; cdr3_aa: CASSFRGIEAFF
j_call: TRBJ1-1; clone_size: .; d_call: TRBD1; v_call: TRBV4-1; cdr3_nt: TGCGCCAGCAGCCAAGAGACAGGGCACTTGACTGAAGCTTTCTTT; cdr3_aa: CASSQETGHLTEAFF
j_call: TRBJ1-5; clone_size: .; d_call: .; v_call: TRBV6-5; cdr3_nt: TGTGCCAGCAGTTACTCAGAGAATAGCAATCAGCCCCAGCATTTT; cdr3_aa: CASSYSENSNQPQHF
j_call: TRBJ1-2; clone_size: few; d_call: .; v_call: TRBV7-9; cdr3_nt: TGTGCCAGCAGCACGAAAGGACGGATTAACTATGGCTACACCTTC; cdr3_aa: CASSTKGRINYGYTF
j_call: TRBJ1-1; clone_size: .; d_call: .; v_call: TRBV28; cdr3_nt: TGTGCCAGCAGTGTACAACCGGGTGGCACTGAAGCTTTCTTT; cdr3_aa: CASSVQPGGTEAFF
j_call: TRBJ2-3; clone_size: .; d_call: TRBD2; v_call: TRBV5-1; cdr3_nt: TGCGCCAGCAGCTCCGCAACCCACGGGACTAGGGCCACAGATACGCAGTATTTT; cdr3_aa: CASSSATHGTRATDTQYF
j_call: TRBJ2-1; clone_size: .; d_call: .; v_call: TRBV12-5; cdr3_nt: TGTGCTAGTGGGTGGGGGGGCCTCGATGAGCAGTTCTTC; cdr3_aa: CASGWGGLDEQFF
j_call: TRBJ2-7; clone_size: few; d_call: TRBD2; v_call: TRBV20-1; cdr3_nt: TGCAGTGCTAGGCCGGGACTAGCGGGGGGTATCTCCTACGAGCAGTACTTC; cdr3_aa: CSARPGLAGGISYEQYF
j_call: TRBJ2-3; clone_size: .; d_call: .; v_call: TRBV9; cdr3_nt: TGTGCCAGCAGCGTATCACTAGGGGCAGATACGCAGTATTTT; cdr3_aa: CASSVSLGADTQYF
j_call: TRBJ2-3; clone_size: few; d_call: TRBD2; v_call: TRBV4-3; cdr3_nt: TGCGCCAGCAGCCAAACGCTAGCGGGGGGGAGCACAGATACGCAGTATTTT; cdr3_aa: CASSQTLAGGSTDTQYF
j_call: TRBJ2-5; clone_size: .; d_call: TRBD1; v_call: TRBV11-2; cdr3_nt: TGTGCCAGCAGGTTAACAGGGGCGGGAGAGACCCAGTACTTC; cdr3_aa: CASRLTGAGETQYF
j_call: TRBJ2-7; clone_size: few; d_call: .; v_call: TRBV5-1; cdr3_nt: TGCGCCAGCAGCTTATCACCGGGACACAACTACGAGCAGTACTTC; cdr3_aa: CASSLSPGHNYEQYF
j_call: TRBJ1-1; clone_size: .; d_call: .; v_call: TRBV10-3; cdr3_nt: TGTGCCATCAGTGAGTCGACCCCGGGGGCCATGAACACTGAAGCTTTCTTT; cdr3_aa: CAISESTPGAMNTEAFF
j_call: TRBJ2-1; clone_size: few; d_call: .; v_call: TRBV10-3; cdr3_nt: TGTGCCATCGGCCAGCTTTACAATGAGCAGTTCTTC; cdr3_aa: CAIGQLYNEQFF
j_call: TRBJ2-7; clone_size: few; d_call: .; v_call: TRBV7-2; cdr3_nt: TGTGCCAGCAGCTTAGCCTTTTCGGAGAATGAGCAGTACTTC; cdr3_aa: CASSLAFSENEQYF
j_call: TRBJ1-2; clone_size: many; d_call: .; v_call: TRBV12-3/TRBV12-4; cdr3_nt: TGTGCCAGCAGTTTAGTCGGCGAGGGCTACACCTTC; cdr3_aa: CASSLVGEGYTF
j_call: TRBJ2-4; clone_size: few; d_call: TRBD1; v_call: TRBV6-5; cdr3_nt: TGTGCCAGCTGCGGGGGACAGGGCGACATTCAGTACTTC; cdr3_aa: CASCGGQGDIQYF
j_call: TRBJ2-7; clone_size: few; d_call: TRBD2; v_call: TRBV4-3; cdr3_nt: TGCGCCAGCAGCCCCTATGCGCGGGAGTTGGTCCCTTACGAGCAGTACTTC; cdr3_aa: CASSPYARELVPYEQYF
j_call: TRBJ1-2; clone_size: .; d_call: .; v_call: TRBV12-3/TRBV12-4; cdr3_nt: TGTGCCAACAGTTTAGTTAGAGGAATCCTAGGAGACTACACCTTC; cdr3_aa: CANSLVRGILGDYTF
j_call: TRBJ1-3; clone_size: few; d_call: .; v_call: TRBV28; cdr3_nt: TGTGCCAGCAGTTTATCGGACGACCTCTACATGTCCCGCTACTCTGGAAACACCATATATTTT; cdr3_aa: CASSLSDDLYMSRYSGNTIYF